Following are 24 T cell receptor beta chains from one sample sequenced in a study of blood T cell repertoires in COVID-19. Sequencing was performed with immunoSEQ multiplex PCR; in TCRdb, only in-frame clones are kept and a portion is missing. This repertoire shows hundreds of thousands of clones, over 85% found once; its top ten account for around 2.5%. The sequenced material came from PBMCs or T cells enriched from blood (not recorded which). These receptors were collected from a man in his 60s who had recovered from COVID-19.

This sequence joins TRBV9 and TRBJ2-7; D not resolved. Germline V gene data show CDR1 as SGDLS and CDR2 as YYNGEE. Trimming removed 2 bases from V and 3 bases from J, with 6 bases in between. The CDR3 covers 12 residues. CDR3 bases: TGTGCCAGCAGCGTGAGTGACTACGAGCAGTACTTC. Residues: CASSVSDYEQYF.

The J gene is TRBJ2-2, the V gene TRBV2, with D possibly TRBD1 on 6 matching bases. Germline V gives CDR1 SNHLY, CDR2 FYNNEI. The V end lost 4 bases, the J end lost 0 bases, and 6 bases lay between the germline ends. The CDR3 runs to 14 residues. CDR3 DNA: TGTGCCAGCAGTGGGACAGCGAACACCGGGGAGCTGTTTTTT. Protein: CASSGTANTGELFF. Using reference TRBV2 and TRBJ2-2 for the parts outside the CDR3, the full variable domain is EPEVTQTPSHQVTQMGQEVILRCVPISNHLYFYWYRQILGQKVEFLVSFYNNEISEKSEIFDDQFSVERPDGSNFTLKIRSTKLEDSAMYFCASSGTANTGELFFGEGSRLTVL.

The V and J genes are TRBV29-1 and TRBJ1-1; 7 bases fit TRBD1. This CDR3 has 13 residues. CDR1 and CDR2 from the germline V gene are SQVTM and ANQGSEA. V was pared by 7 bases and J by 5 bases, with 10 bases of the junction left unmatched. The CDR3 is CSAWDRSRTEAFF. The CDR3 coding sequence is TGCAGCGCCTGGGACAGATCGCGGACTGAAGCTTTCTTT.

The genes are TRBV9 and TRBJ2-1, with 9 bases aligning to TRBD2. This CDR3 is built from 15 residues. The J segment lost 2 bases and the V segment lost 2 bases, leaving 2 bases of the junction unmatched. In germline, CDR1 is SGDLS, CDR2 YYNGEE. The CDR3 reads CASSVASGAYNEQFF. The CDR3 DNA reads TGTGCCAGCAGCGTTGCTAGCGGGGCCTACAATGAGCAGTTCTTC.

This chain uses TRBV6-5 with TRBJ2-2; D perhaps matches TRBD1 (6 bases). The CDR3 sequence is 13 residues long. Germline CDR1 reads MNHEY; CDR2 reads SVGAGI. V was shortened by 8 bases and J by 6 bases, with 13 bases between the two germline ends. The CDR3 reads CASWDTYSGELFF. DNA for the CDR3: TGTGCCAGCTGGGACACCTACTCCGGGGAGCTGTTTTTT.

Worth noting for this clone: This sample includes further DNA sequences coding for the same CDR3. This chain links TRBV7-9 with TRBJ2-7, with 7 positions matching TRBD1. Trimming at V came to 5 bases and at J to 3 bases, leaving 4 bases not matched to a gene. Germline V gene sequence: CDR1 SEHNR, CDR2 FQNEAQ (reference sequence). This CDR3 comprises 13 residues. The CDR3 loop reads CASSPWTGYEQYF. In DNA form, the CDR3 reads TGTGCCAGCAGCCCATGGACAGGCTACGAGCAGTACTTC.

The chain combines TRBV5-6 with TRBJ2-1; 8 positions agree with TRBD1. This CDR3 comprises 15 residues. Germline V gene sequence: CDR1 SGHDT, CDR2 YYEEEE. J lost 7 bases, V lost 2 bases, and 8 bases had no gene match. CDR3 residues: CASSFVQGAGNEQFF. DNA for the CDR3: TGTGCCAGCAGCTTTGTCCAGGGGGCTGGTAATGAGCAGTTCTTC. Full variable domain (rest looked up from reference TRBV5-6 and TRBJ2-1): DAGVTQSPTHLIKTRGQQVTLRCSPKSGHDTVSWYQQALGQGPQFIFQYYEEEERQRGNFPDRFSGHQFPNYSSELNVNALLLGDSALYLCASSFVQGAGNEQFFGPGTRLTVL.

This chain joins TRBV27 and TRBJ1-2; a possible D gene is TRBD1 (5 bases). Per germline, CDR1 MNHEY and CDR2 SMNVEV (reference sequence). CDR3 length equals 15 residues. The V gene lost 0 bases and the J gene lost 10 bases, with 18 bases spanning the gap. The CDR3 reads CASSLSLSTGVSYTF. DNA of the CDR3: TGTGCCAGCAGTTTATCTCTCTCGACGGGGGTATCCTACACCTTC.

The gene calls are TRBV6-4 and TRBJ2-2; 15 bases are shared with TRBD2. Germline assignment: CDR1 MRHNA and CDR2 SNTAGT. This CDR3 comprises 18 residues. The trim removed 9 bases at V and 5 bases at J, leaving 13 bases unmatched. The CDR3 loop is CASGQRTSGRERTGELFF. The CDR3 coding sequence is TGTGCCAGTGGGCAACGGACTAGCGGGAGGGAAAGGACCGGGGAGCTGTTTTTT.

V and J are TRBV19 and TRBJ1-5; possible D gene TRBD1, 6 bases. Looked up from germline, CDR1 is LNHDA and CDR2 is SQIVND (reference sequence). The CDR3 runs 15 residues. Deletions cut 4 bases from V and 2 bases from J, with 12 bases between. DNA for the CDR3: TGTGCCAGTAGTACAACAGGGATCGGCAATCAGCCCCAGCATTTT. Translated: CASSTTGIGNQPQHF. Using reference TRBV19 and TRBJ1-5 for the parts outside the CDR3, the full variable domain is DGGITQSPKYLFRKEGQNVTLSCEQNLNHDAMYWYRQDPGQGLRLIYYSQIVNDFQKGDIAEGYSVSREKKESFPLTVTSAQKNPTAFYLCASSTTGIGNQPQHFGDGTRLSIL.

The chain is built from TRBV7-9 and TRBJ1-4, with TRBD1 identical over 9 bases. The J segment lost 4 bases and the V segment lost 4 bases, leaving 10 bases of the junction unmatched. Germline CDR1 is SEHNR and CDR2 is FQNEAQ (reference sequence). The CDR3 contains 17 residues. CDR3 loop: CASSSEQGARRNEKLFF. CDR3 sequence (DNA): TGTGCCAGCAGCTCTGAACAGGGGGCGAGACGTAATGAAAAACTGTTTTTT.

The genes are TRBV28 and TRBJ2-2, with D possibly matching TRBD2 (5 bases). Germline values: CDR1 MDHEN, CDR2 SYDVKM. Trimming took 4 bases from V and 6 from J, leaving 9 bases between them. This CDR3 has 13 amino acids. DNA for the CDR3: TGTGCCAGCAGTTCCCAGAGGGCCGGGGAGCTGTTTTTT. It codes for CASSSQRAGELFF.

The gene calls are TRBV7-2 and TRBJ2-3; maybe TRBD1 (6 bases). Germline assignment: CDR1 SGHTA and CDR2 FQGNSA. Trimming pared 2 bases from V and 2 bases from J, leaving 11 bases between. There are 15 residues in the CDR3. The CDR3 region is CASSLMDRITDTQYF. CDR3 DNA: TGTGCCAGCAGCTTAATGGACAGAATCACAGATACGCAGTATTTT.

This chain joins TRBV5-1 and TRBJ2-2; D perhaps matches TRBD2 (7 bases). The CDR3 runs to 16 residues. Between the trimmed V and J ends, which lost 0 bases and 6 bases, there was a span of 15 bases. From germline, CDR1 is SGHRS and CDR2 YFSETQ. The CDR3 DNA follows: TGCGCCAGCAGCTTGGCGGGGGGCGGATTATCCGGGGAGCTGTTTTTT. Translated: CASSLAGGGLSGELFF.

This chain uses TRBV6-5 with TRBJ2-1, with TRBD2 matching over 8 bases. The CDR3 consists of 13 residues. CDR1 is MNHEY and CDR2 is SVGAGI in the germline V gene. The J segment lost 7 bases and the V segment lost 8 bases, leaving 7 bases of the junction unmatched. The CDR3 spells CASLRAGGNEQFF. CDR3 nucleotide sequence: TGTGCCAGCCTACGTGCGGGAGGTAATGAGCAGTTCTTC.

The rearrangement joins TRBV7-3 to TRBJ2-5; D perhaps matches TRBD2 (6 bases). The CDR3 length is 14 residues. Trimming removed 5 bases from V and 4 bases from J, with 14 bases in between. The germline CDR1 and CDR2 sequences are SGHTA and FQGTGA. The CDR3 reads CASSMTTGAETQYF. CDR3 in DNA: TGTGCCAGCAGCATGACCACGGGAGCAGAGACCCAGTACTTC.

V usage is TRBV3-1 (or the pseudogene TRBV3-2) and J usage is TRBJ1-4; D remains unclear. The CDR3 totals 13 residues. The V end was cut by 4 bases, the J end by 8 bases, with 11 bases between. Germline values: CDR1 LGHDT, CDR2 YNNKEL (reference sequence). Here the CDR3 DNA reads TGTGCCAGCAGCCTCAGGATGGCAGAAAAACTGTTTTTT. It codes for CASSLRMAEKLFF.

This chain links TRBV2 with TRBJ1-5; D call uncertain. Germline CDR1 SNHLY, CDR2 FYNNEI. Trimming stripped 3 bases from V and 0 bases from J, with 18 bases between. There are 18 residues in the CDR3. DNA for the CDR3: TGTGCCAGCAGTGAGCACGCTCGGGGTTTATATAGCAATCAGCCCCAGCATTTT. Protein: CASSEHARGLYSNQPQHF.

The gene calls are TRBV2 and TRBJ2-7; possible D gene TRBD2, 6 bases. Trimming took off 6 bases at V and 3 bases at J, with 21 bases between the two ends. Germline assignment: CDR1 SNHLY and CDR2 FYNNEI. This CDR3 region has 16 residues. The CDR3 nucleotides are TGTGCCAGCAGGCCGGGACTTGGCATTGCGGACTACGAGCAGTACTTC. This sequence encodes CASRPGLGIADYEQYF.

The rearrangement joins TRBV7-2 to TRBJ1-2; no definite D call. Deletions cut 4 bases from V and 5 bases from J, with 5 bases between. Germline values: CDR1 SGHTA, CDR2 FQGNSA. This CDR3 has 11 amino acids. Here the CDR3 DNA reads TGTGCCAGCAGCTCCCAGTATGGCTACACCTTC. Its protein is CASSSQYGYTF.

As regards this clone: Additional DNA sequences in this sample encode the identical CDR3. The chain has TRBV6-5 and TRBJ2-3; TRBD2 matches at 9 bases. CDR3 length equals 16 residues. V gave up 2 bases and J gave up 8 bases; unmatched junction bases: 11. Germline CDR1 is MNHEY and CDR2 is SVGAGI. CDR3 region: CASSYARGGGAGTQYF. As DNA, the CDR3 is TGTGCCAGCAGTTACGCTCGGGGCGGGGGGGCCGGTACGCAGTATTTT.

This clone is a singleton in its sample. V gene TRBV5-4 combines with J gene TRBJ1-1, with 8 bases lining up with TRBD1. The germline gives CDR1 SGHNT, CDR2 YYREEE (reference sequence). CDR3 length: 14 residues. The V and J ends lost 5 bases and 3 bases, in that order; junction bases with no gene match: 6. As DNA, the CDR3 is TGTGCCAGCAGATCAGGGGGCGCGGACACTGAAGCTTTCTTT. The encoded protein is CASRSGGADTEAFF. The variable domain in full, with the rest retrieved from reference TRBV5-4 and TRBJ1-1, is ETGVTQSPTHLIKTRGQQVTLRCSSQSGHNTVSWYQQALGQGPQFIFQYYREEENGRGNFPPRFSGLQFPNYSSELNVNALELDDSALYLCASRSGGADTEAFFGQGTRLTVV.

The chain combines TRBV4-2 with TRBJ1-2; D uncertain. V was pared by 0 bases and J by 7 bases, with 12 bases between. The CDR3 has 14 residues. Germline lookup yields CDR1 LGHNA and CDR2 YNFKEQ. CDR3 loop: CASSQESDSPGYTF. Here the CDR3 DNA reads TGTGCCAGCAGCCAAGAGTCAGACTCCCCTGGCTACACCTTC.

In DNA form, the CDR3 reads TGTGCCAGCAGCTTAGGGAACGTGAGGGGGAATGAGCAGTTCTTC. Translating gives CASSLGNVRGNEQFF. The V and J genes are TRBV7-3 and TRBJ2-1, with TRBD1 as a possible D gene (6 bases). Per the germline V gene, CDR1 is SGHTA and CDR2 is FQGTGA. This CDR3 has 15 residues. Trimming cost V 2 bases and J 7 bases, with 15 bases left between them.